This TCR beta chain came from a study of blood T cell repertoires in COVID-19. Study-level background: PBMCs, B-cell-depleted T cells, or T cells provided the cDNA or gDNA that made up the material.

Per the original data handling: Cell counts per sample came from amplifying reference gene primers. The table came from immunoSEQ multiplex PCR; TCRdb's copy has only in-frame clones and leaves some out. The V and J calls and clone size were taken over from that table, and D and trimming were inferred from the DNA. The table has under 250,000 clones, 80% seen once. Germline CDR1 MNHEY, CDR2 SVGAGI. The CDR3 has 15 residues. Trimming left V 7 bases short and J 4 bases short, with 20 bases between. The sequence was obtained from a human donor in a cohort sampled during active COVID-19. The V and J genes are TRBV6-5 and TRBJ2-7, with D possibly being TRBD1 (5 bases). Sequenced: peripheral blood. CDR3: CASTRQYTAFYEQYF. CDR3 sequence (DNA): TGTGCCAGCACTAGACAGTATACCGCCTTTTACGAGCAGTACTTC.